Below, 11 T cell receptor beta chains from the same sample are listed, as sequenced in a study of technical replicates of blood from several donors. Profiled with immunoSEQ multiplex PCR; TCRdb holds only in-frame clones, not every one. This table holds roughly 100,000 clones, 95% found once. Input material: T cells isolated from PBMCs. The receptors were sampled from a human donor in good health.

The V gene is TRBV5-4, the J gene TRBJ1-1; D may be TRBD1 (6 bases). Trimming left V 2 bases short and J 5 bases short, with 22 bases between. Germline V gene data show CDR1 as SGHNT and CDR2 as YYREEE (reference sequence). The length of the CDR3 is 17 residues. The CDR3 region has the DNA TGTGCCAGCAGCTTCCAGGTCAACCGGGGGGGCAGTACTGAAGCTTTCTTT. Protein product: CASSFQVNRGGSTEAFF.

The chain has TRBV7-3 and TRBJ2-6, with 9 bases identical to TRBD1. Germline trimming cut 2 bases from V and 1 base from J; bases unmatched to any gene: 6. Germline CDR1 SGHTA, CDR2 FQGTGA. The CDR3 length is 18 residues. The CDR3 DNA sequence: TGTGCCAGCAGCTTAGGGGGGACAGGGAGATCTGGGGCCAACGTCCTGACTTTC. Its protein product is CASSLGGTGRSGANVLTF.

The chain couples TRBV27 to TRBJ1-2, with D tentatively TRBD1 (5 bases). Germline V gene lookup returns CDR1 MNHEY and CDR2 SMNVEV (reference sequence). This CDR3 spans 13 amino acids. The germline V and J ends were trimmed by 5 bases and 2 bases, with 9 bases remaining between them. The CDR3 loop is CASSPDRNYGYTF. The CDR3, as DNA: TGTGCCAGCAGTCCCGACAGAAACTATGGCTACACCTTC.

This chain connects TRBV6-1 to TRBJ1-1; D is perhaps TRBD1 (6 bases). With 4 bases removed from V and 3 bases from J, the gap between germline ends came to 18 bases. CDR1 and CDR2 from the germline V gene are MNHNS and SASEGT. The CDR3 is made up of 16 amino acids. CDR3 amino acids: CASSVVGTISDTEAFF. The CDR3 bases are TGTGCCAGCAGTGTCGTGGGGACAATTAGCGACACTGAAGCTTTCTTT.

The chain carries TRBV23-1 and TRBJ1-5, with 7 positions matching TRBD1. TRBV23-1 is marked as an open reading frame, function uncertain. This CDR3 is built from 14 residues. With 3 bases clipped from V and 5 bases from J, the junction kept 4 bases outside the gene matches. CDR3 DNA: TGCGCCAGCAGTCAGCGGGACAGTGATCAGCCCCAGCATTTT. This translates into CASSQRDSDQPQHF.

This rearrangement joins TRBV19 to TRBJ1-5; the D is unclear. The CDR3 length is 13 residues. V was cut by 5 bases and J by 5 bases, with 10 bases left in between. Germline V CDR1 and CDR2: LNHDA, SQIVND (reference sequence). The CDR3 spells CASSQVPDQPQHF. The CDR3 coding sequence is TGTGCCAGTAGTCAGGTCCCCGATCAGCCCCAGCATTTT.

A single count supports this clone. The chain is built from TRBV7-6 and TRBJ2-1; D is possibly TRBD2 (6 bases). Deletions cut 3 bases from V and 2 bases from J, with 8 bases between. Looked up from germline, CDR1 is SGHVS and CDR2 is FNYEAQ. This CDR3 region has 14 residues. The CDR3 loop is CASSFLAPYNEQFF. The CDR3 region has the DNA TGTGCCAGCAGCTTCCTAGCGCCCTACAATGAGCAGTTCTTC.

The V and J genes are TRBV27 and TRBJ2-7, with 9 bases matching TRBD1. CDR1 is MNHEY and CDR2 is SMNVEV in the germline V gene (reference sequence). V was pared by 1 base and J by 1 base, with 11 bases of the junction left unmatched. This CDR3 contains 18 residues. The CDR3 protein is CASSLFFPPGQGSYEQYF. In DNA, the CDR3 is TGTGCCAGCAGTTTATTTTTCCCCCCGGGACAGGGTTCCTACGAGCAGTACTTC.

This clone was detected only once. V and J are TRBV7-2 and TRBJ2-6; 11 bases agree with TRBD2. The CDR3 totals 16 residues. J lost 3 bases, V lost 3 bases, and 1 base had no gene match. Germline assignment: CDR1 SGHTA and CDR2 FQGNSA. This CDR3 is CASSFLAGGGANVLTF. CDR3 nucleotide sequence: TGTGCCAGCAGCTTCCTAGCGGGAGGTGGGGCCAACGTCCTGACTTTC.

Here the CDR3 reads CASSVVHRERESNEQFF. The CDR3, as DNA: TGTGCCAGCAGCGTAGTCCACCGGGAGCGGGAAAGCAATGAGCAGTTCTTC. The chain joins TRBV9 to TRBJ2-1, with TRBD2 matching over 7 bases. The CDR3 is 17 residues long. J was trimmed by 6 bases and V by 0 bases; bases with no gene match: 12. Germline CDR1 reads SGDLS; CDR2 reads YYNGEE.

The chain carries TRBV6-4 and TRBJ2-3, with D perhaps TRBD1 (5 bases). V lost 3 bases and J 2 bases, leaving 12 bases between the germline ends. CDR3 length: 15 amino acids. Germline V gene data show CDR1 as MRHNA and CDR2 as SNTAGT. The CDR3 DNA reads TGTGCCAGCAGTGATTCAGGGTTCCCCACAGATACGCAGTATTTT. Translating gives CASSDSGFPTDTQYF.